This T cell receptor beta chain was recovered during a study of somatic mutations in cytotoxic T cells in rheumatoid arthritis. The CDR3 totals 15 residues. V lost 3 bases, J lost 2 bases, and 3 bases stayed unmatched. In germline, CDR1 is MGHRA, CDR2 YSYEKL. Overall study results and limits: Comparison of CD8+ T-cell clonality between rheumatoid arthritis patients and age-matched healthy controls yielded no significant difference. Rising age went with increasing CD8+ clonality in rheumatoid arthritis patients; healthy controls showed no such increase.

The table lists this clone with a few counts. Its matching antigen is unknown. Profiling relied on immunoSEQ multiplex PCR, and the TCRdb table lists in-frame clones only, not all of them. This sample yields approximately 10,000 clones, of which about 80% are seen a single time; 8.5% to 10% belongs to the top ten. The chain carries TRBV4-1 and TRBJ1-4; 7 nucleotides line up with TRBD1. This sequence originates from a woman aged 60-75 years with rheumatoid arthritis. The sample comprised CD8+ T cells sorted from blood. The CDR3 here is CASSHPGGTNEKLFF. CDR3 sequence (DNA): TGCGCCAGCAGCCACCCAGGGGGGACTAATGAAAAACTGTTTTTT.